This TCR beta chain was found in a study of cytomegalovirus exposure and HLA in healthy donors. Study-level points and caveats: Later on, analysis showed that most CMV-associated TCR beta chains appeared to be HLA-restricted.

The CDR3 contains 15 residues. In germline, CDR1 is MDHEN, CDR2 SYDVKM. V was clipped by 6 bases and J by 4 bases; unmatched bases: 6. This clone was seen just once. The target antigen is unknown. At sampling all donors were nominally healthy, likely with unrecorded immune exposures. The PCR ran on 60 Vbeta and 13 Jbeta primers. TCRdb's table, derived via immunoSEQ multiplex PCR, lists solely in-frame clones and lacks some. This repertoire shows around 33,000 clones, 85% to 95% found once; its top ten account for 2% to 3%. The clonotype was recovered from a woman between 18 and 29 years old in good health and CMV-seronegative. The chain employs TRBV28 and TRBJ1-5, with 10 bases fitting TRBD1. The sequencing sample was made of PBMCs. CDR3 region: CASSMDRGRNQPQHF. The DNA for the CDR3 is TGTGCCAGCAGCATGGACAGGGGGAGAAATCAGCCCCAGCATTTT.